Sequencing of this T cell receptor beta chain was carried out in a study of T cells in Graves' hyperthyroidism and ophthalmopathy. Notes on the study in general: A 13 V-J signature model discriminated ophthalmopathy versus stable hyperthyroidism. Most expanded thyroid clonotypes above 0.001 also appeared in blood.

At least ten counts were recorded for this clonotype. No antigen is known for it. Template material for amplifying TCR beta CDR3 regions consisted of RNA transcripts. The study used the HTBI primer set for a first-round RT-PCR of the TCR CDR3. Each CDR3 protein gets one entry after TCRdb re-called the multiplex PCR reads with MiXCR. In the table there are around 400,000 distinct CDR3 sequences, more than 20% of which are singletons. V shed 5 bases and J shed 0 bases, with 6 bases lying between them. CDR1 is MNHEY, CDR2 SMNVEV, per germline (reference sequence). The CDR3 consists of 13 residues. The chain combines TRBV27 with TRBJ2-3, with unresolved D. The receptor's source is a middle-aged man with Graves' hyperthyroidism. The sample taken for sequencing was blood. CDR3 nucleotides: TGTGCCAGCAGTACTTATAGCACAGATACGCAGTATTTT. Translating gives CASSTYSTDTQYF.